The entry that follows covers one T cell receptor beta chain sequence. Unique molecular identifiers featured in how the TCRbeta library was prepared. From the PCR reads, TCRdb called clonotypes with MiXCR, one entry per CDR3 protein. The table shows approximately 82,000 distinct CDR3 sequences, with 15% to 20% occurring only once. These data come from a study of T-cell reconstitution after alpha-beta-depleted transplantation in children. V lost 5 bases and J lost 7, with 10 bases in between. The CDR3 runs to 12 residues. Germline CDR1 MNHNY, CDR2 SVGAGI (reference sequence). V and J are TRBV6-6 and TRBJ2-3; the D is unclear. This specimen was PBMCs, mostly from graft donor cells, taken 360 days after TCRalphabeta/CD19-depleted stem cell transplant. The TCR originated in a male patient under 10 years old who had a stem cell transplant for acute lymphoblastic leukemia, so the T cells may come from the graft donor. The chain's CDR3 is CASSLEPNTQYF. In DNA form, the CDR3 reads TGTGCCAGCAGTCTCGAACCGAATACGCAGTATTTT.